The rows below give T cell receptor beta chains drawn from one sample of a study of cytomegalovirus exposure and HLA in healthy donors. The data were produced by immunoSEQ multiplex PCR, yet TCRdb's version contains in-frame clones alone and is incomplete. Seen here are roughly 150,000 clones, roughly 82% observed once, and the top ten hold 3.4%. Sample: PBMCs. These receptors all stem from a male donor in good health and CMV-seronegative. The CDR3 runs from the conserved cysteine through the conserved F or W. A D gene is named only where the DNA matches it firmly. For some rows the clone size is stated as once, few or many, or as a class when expanded; others skip it.

TRBJ1-1 NA TRBV9 NA TGTGCCAGCAGCGTGGGGGCGCCGGGGACTGAAGCTTTCTTT CASSVGAPGTEAFF
TRBJ2-1 NA TRBV5-1 TRBD1 TGCGCCAGCAGCTGGCCCAGGGACAGTGAGCAGTTCTTC CASSWPRDSEQFF
TRBJ1-5 NA TRBV10-3 NA TGTGCCATCAGTGACCCAGGGGCCGGGGGCAATCAGCCCCAGCATTTT CAISDPGAGGNQPQHF
TRBJ2-2 NA TRBV30 NA TGTGCCTGGACCCCCTTGGCTCCCGGGGAGCTGTTTTTT CAWTPLAPGELFF
TRBJ2-1 NA TRBV7-6 NA TGTGCCAGCAGCCCCGGGGCGGGGGCTAACAATGAGCAGTTCTTC CASSPGAGANNEQFF
TRBJ1-2 NA TRBV2 NA TGTGCCAGCAGTGAAGCGCTTATCAGTAACTATGGCTACACCTTC CASSEALISNYGYTF
TRBJ2-1 NA TRBV23-1 NA TGCGCCAGCAGTGCGAGGGGGGGAGGGACCTACAATGAGCAGTTCTTC CASSARGGGTYNEQFF
TRBJ2-7 NA TRBV27 TRBD1 TGTGCCAGCAGTCCGATAGAGCCTGCCCCCGGGACAGGGGTTCTACGGGAGCAGTACTTC CASSPIEPAPGTGVLREQYF
TRBJ2-7 NA TRBV7-2 NA TGTGCCAGCAGCCAAACTCCGTCCCACGAGCAGTACTTC CASSQTPSHEQYF
TRBJ2-1 NA TRBV28 NA TGTGCCACCAGAATGGAACAGGACGTTGACAATGAGCAGTTCTTC CATRMEQDVDNEQFF
TRBJ2-1 NA TRBV7-3 NA TGTGCCAGCAGCCCAGCGGGCTCGGGAAATGAGCAGTTCTTC CASSPAGSGNEQFF
TRBJ1-3 NA TRBV7-2 NA TGTGCCAGCAGCACGACCCTAAGTACGGGAATCTCTGGAAACACCATATATTTT CASSTTLSTGISGNTIYF
TRBJ1-2 NA TRBV4-3 NA TGCGCCAGCAGCCAAGGACCGGCGGGCAACTATGGCTACACCTTC CASSQGPAGNYGYTF
TRBJ2-7 NA TRBV4-2 NA TGTGCCAGCAGCCAAGAGGGGCACCACCAGCAGTACTTC CASSQEGHHQQYF
TRBJ2-3 once TRBV7-3 NA TGTGCCAGCAGCCGAATCAAGGCTAGTCAGGATACGCAGTATTTT CASSRIKASQDTQYF
TRBJ2-7 NA TRBV21-1 NA TGTGCCACCCGGGACAGGGTGTACGAGCAGTACTTC CATRDRVYEQYF
TRBJ1-3 NA TRBV7-2 NA TGTGCCAGCAGCTTAGTGGGCAGCTCTGGAAACACCATATATTTT CASSLVGSSGNTIYF
TRBJ2-5 NA TRBV19 TRBD1 TGTGCCAGTAGTGGGACAGGGCAACGGGCGGCCCAGTACTTC CASSGTGQRAAQYF
TRBJ2-5 NA TRBV9 NA TGTGCCAGCAGCCCTAAGGGGGGGGGCGTTACGAAGCAGTACTTC CASSPKGGGVTKQYF
TRBJ2-7 NA TRBV28 TRBD2 TGTGCCAGCAGTTTAATCACGGGAGGGCCCTACGAGCAGTACTTC CASSLITGGPYEQYF
TRBJ1-1 once TRBV19 NA TGTGCCAGCGGGGGGGGAGGGGAAGCTTTCTTT CASGGGGEAFF
TRBJ2-1 NA TRBV5-4 NA TGTGCCAGCAGCTTGCGAGTAAGTAGCGCGACCTACTCCGCCTACAATGAGCAGTTCTTC CASSLRVSSATYSAYNEQFF
TRBJ2-1 few TRBV6-5 TRBD2 TGTGCCAGCAGTTACGGGACTAGCGGGGGCAATGAGCAGTTCTTC CASSYGTSGGNEQFF